This paragraph covers one T cell receptor beta chain sequence. What it binds is unknown. The V gene lost 6 bases and the J gene lost 1 base, with 8 bases spanning the gap. Germline V gives CDR1 SNHLY, CDR2 FYNNEI. The CDR3 runs 13 residues. This sample was taken from a study of cytomegalovirus exposure and HLA in healthy donors. Study conclusions and caveats: Among the CMV-associated chains, a few were confirmed in vitro as specific for CMV antigens.

This PCR relied on a set of 60 Vbeta primers and 13 Jbeta primers. Per the original data handling: An analysis performed later counted around 80 million unique TCR beta chains (around 10 million of them shared). The assay was immunoSEQ multiplex PCR, and TCRdb's table has in-frame clones only and misses some. Clonal size and the V and J genes are those of that table, whereas D and trimming came from the DNA. The sample yields more than 150,000 clones, 60% to 80% seen once. This sequence joins TRBV2 and TRBJ2-3, with D perhaps TRBD2 (6 bases). The origin of this receptor is a male donor in good health and CMV-seronegative. Sample: PBMCs. The CDR3 here is CASRWGGTDTQYF. CDR3 sequence (DNA): TGTGCCAGCAGGTGGGGGGGCACAGATACGCAGTATTTT.